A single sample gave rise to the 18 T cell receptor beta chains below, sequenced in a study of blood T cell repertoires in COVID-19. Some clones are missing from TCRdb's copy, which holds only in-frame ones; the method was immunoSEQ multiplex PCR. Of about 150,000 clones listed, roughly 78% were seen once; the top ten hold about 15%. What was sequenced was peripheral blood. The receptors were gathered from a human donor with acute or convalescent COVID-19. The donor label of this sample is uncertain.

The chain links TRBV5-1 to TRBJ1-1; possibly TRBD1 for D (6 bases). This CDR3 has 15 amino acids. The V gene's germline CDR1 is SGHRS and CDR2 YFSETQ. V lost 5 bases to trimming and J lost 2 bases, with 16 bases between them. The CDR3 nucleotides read TGCGCCAGCAGGTCACAGGGTAGGGAAAACACTGAAGCTTTCTTT. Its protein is CASRSQGRENTEAFF.

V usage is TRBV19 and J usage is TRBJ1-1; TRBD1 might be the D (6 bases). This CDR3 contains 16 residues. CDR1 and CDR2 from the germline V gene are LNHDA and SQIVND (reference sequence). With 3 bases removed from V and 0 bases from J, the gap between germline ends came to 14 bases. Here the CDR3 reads CASSIGSNRVNTEAFF. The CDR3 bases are TGTGCCAGTAGTATTGGATCCAACAGGGTGAACACTGAAGCTTTCTTT.

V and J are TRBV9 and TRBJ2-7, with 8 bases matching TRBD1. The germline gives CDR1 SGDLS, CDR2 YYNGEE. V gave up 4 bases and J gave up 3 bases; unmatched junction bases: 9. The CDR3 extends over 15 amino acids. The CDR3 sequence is CASSTHGTGGYEQYF. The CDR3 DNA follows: TGTGCCAGCAGCACACACGGGACAGGTGGCTACGAGCAGTACTTC.

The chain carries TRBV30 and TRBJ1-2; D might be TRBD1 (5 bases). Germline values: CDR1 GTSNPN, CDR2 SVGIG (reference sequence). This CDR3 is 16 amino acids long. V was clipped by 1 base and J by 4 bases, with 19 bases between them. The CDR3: CAWSGGVPMWGYGYTF. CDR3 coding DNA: TGTGCCTGGAGTGGGGGGGTACCTATGTGGGGCTATGGCTACACCTTC.

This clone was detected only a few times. This CDR3 is CASSYSSGAQPQEQFF. The CDR3 region has the DNA TGTGCCAGCAGTTACTCGAGCGGGGCACAACCGCAGGAGCAGTTCTTC. V usage is TRBV6-5 and J usage is TRBJ2-1, with 7 bases lining up with TRBD2. V lost 0 bases, J lost 10 bases, and 12 bases stayed unmatched. The germline CDR1 and CDR2 sequences are MNHEY and SVGAGI. The CDR3 is 16 residues long.

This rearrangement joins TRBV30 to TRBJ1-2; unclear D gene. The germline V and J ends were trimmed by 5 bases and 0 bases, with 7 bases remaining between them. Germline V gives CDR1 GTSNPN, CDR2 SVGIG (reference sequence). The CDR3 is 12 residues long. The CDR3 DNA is TGTGCCTGGGAGATTGCTAACTATGGCTACACCTTC. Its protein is CAWEIANYGYTF.

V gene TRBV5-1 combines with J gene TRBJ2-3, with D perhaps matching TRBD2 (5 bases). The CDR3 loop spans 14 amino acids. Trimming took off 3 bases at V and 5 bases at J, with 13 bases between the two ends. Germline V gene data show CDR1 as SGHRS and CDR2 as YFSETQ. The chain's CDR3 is CASSSQRDGDTQYF. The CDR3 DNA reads TGCGCCAGCAGCTCGCAGAGGGATGGAGATACGCAGTATTTT.

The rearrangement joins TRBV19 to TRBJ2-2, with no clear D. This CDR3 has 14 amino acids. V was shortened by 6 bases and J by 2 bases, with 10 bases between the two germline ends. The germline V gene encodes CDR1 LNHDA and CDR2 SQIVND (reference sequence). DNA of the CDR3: TGTGCCAGTAGATACTACCAAAACACCGGGGAGCTGTTTTTT. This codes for CASRYYQNTGELFF. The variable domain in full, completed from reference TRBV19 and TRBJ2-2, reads DGGITQSPKYLFRKEGQNVTLSCEQNLNHDAMYWYRQDPGQGLRLIYYSQIVNDFQKGDIAEGYSVSREKKESFPLTVTSAQKNPTAFYLCASRYYQNTGELFFGEGSRLTVL.

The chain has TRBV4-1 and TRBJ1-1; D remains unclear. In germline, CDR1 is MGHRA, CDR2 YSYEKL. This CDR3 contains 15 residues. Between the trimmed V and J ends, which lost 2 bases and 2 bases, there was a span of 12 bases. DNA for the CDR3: TGCGCCAGCAGCCAATCCGGTGCGCGAAACACTGAAGCTTTCTTT. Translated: CASSQSGARNTEAFF.

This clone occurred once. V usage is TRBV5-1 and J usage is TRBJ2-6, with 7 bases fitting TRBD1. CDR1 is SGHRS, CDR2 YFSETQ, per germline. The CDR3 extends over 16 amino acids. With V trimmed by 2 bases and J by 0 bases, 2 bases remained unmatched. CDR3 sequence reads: CASSLQGNSGANVLTF. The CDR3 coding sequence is TGCGCCAGCAGCTTACAGGGGAACTCTGGGGCCAACGTCCTGACTTTC.

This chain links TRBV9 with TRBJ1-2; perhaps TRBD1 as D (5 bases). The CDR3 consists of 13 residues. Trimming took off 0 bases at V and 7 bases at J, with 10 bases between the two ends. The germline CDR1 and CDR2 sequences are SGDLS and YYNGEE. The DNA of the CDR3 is TGTGCCAGCAGCGTAGATCAGGGCGGTGGCTACACCTTC. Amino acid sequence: CASSVDQGGGYTF.

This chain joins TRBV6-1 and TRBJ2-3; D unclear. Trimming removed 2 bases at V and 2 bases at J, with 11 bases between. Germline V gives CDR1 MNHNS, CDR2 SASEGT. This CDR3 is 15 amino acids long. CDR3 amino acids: CASSEIGRPTDTQYF. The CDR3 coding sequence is TGTGCCAGCAGTGAAATCGGCAGGCCCACAGATACGCAGTATTTT.

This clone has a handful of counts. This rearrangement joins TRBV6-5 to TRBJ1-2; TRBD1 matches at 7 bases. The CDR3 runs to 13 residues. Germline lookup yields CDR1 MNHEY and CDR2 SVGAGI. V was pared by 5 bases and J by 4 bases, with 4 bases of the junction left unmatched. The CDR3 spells CASSRQGRYGYTF. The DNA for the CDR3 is TGTGCCAGCAGTCGACAGGGACGCTATGGCTACACCTTC.

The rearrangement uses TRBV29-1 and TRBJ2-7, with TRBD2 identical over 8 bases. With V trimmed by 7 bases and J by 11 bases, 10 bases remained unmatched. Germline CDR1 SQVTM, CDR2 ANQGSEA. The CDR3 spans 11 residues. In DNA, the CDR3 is TGCAGCGCCCGGGGGGGGCAGTTGGAGTACTTC. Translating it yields CSARGGQLEYF.

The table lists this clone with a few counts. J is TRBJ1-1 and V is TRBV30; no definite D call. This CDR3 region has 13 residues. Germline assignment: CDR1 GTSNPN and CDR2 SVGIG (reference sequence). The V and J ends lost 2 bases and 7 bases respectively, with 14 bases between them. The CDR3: CAWSPIRGFEAFF. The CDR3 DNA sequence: TGTGCCTGGAGTCCTATTCGGGGATTTGAAGCTTTCTTT. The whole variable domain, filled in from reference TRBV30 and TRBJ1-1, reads SQTIHQWPATLVQPVGSPLSLECTVEGTSNPNLYWYRQAAGRGLQLLFYSVGIGQISSEVPQNLSASRPQDRQFILSSKKLLLSDSGFYLCAWSPIRGFEAFFGQGTRLTVV.

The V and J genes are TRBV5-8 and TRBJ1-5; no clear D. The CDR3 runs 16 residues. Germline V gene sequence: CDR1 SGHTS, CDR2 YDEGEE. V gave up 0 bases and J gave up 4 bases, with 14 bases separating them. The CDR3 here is CASSLGAVSANQPQHF. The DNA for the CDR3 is TGTGCCAGCAGCTTGGGGGCAGTATCGGCAAATCAGCCCCAGCATTTT.

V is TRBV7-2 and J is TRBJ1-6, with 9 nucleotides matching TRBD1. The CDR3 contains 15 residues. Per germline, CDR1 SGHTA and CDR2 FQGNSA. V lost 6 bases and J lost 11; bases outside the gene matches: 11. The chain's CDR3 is CASSRETGGTAPLHF. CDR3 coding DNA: TGTGCCAGCAGTCGAGAGACAGGGGGTACTGCACCCCTCCACTTT.

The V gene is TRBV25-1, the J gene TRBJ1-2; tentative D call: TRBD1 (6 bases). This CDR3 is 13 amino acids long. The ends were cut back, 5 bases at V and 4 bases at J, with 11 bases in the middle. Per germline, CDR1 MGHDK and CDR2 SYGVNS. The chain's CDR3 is CASSTLDSYGYTF. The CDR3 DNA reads TGTGCCAGCAGTACCCTGGACAGCTATGGCTACACCTTC.